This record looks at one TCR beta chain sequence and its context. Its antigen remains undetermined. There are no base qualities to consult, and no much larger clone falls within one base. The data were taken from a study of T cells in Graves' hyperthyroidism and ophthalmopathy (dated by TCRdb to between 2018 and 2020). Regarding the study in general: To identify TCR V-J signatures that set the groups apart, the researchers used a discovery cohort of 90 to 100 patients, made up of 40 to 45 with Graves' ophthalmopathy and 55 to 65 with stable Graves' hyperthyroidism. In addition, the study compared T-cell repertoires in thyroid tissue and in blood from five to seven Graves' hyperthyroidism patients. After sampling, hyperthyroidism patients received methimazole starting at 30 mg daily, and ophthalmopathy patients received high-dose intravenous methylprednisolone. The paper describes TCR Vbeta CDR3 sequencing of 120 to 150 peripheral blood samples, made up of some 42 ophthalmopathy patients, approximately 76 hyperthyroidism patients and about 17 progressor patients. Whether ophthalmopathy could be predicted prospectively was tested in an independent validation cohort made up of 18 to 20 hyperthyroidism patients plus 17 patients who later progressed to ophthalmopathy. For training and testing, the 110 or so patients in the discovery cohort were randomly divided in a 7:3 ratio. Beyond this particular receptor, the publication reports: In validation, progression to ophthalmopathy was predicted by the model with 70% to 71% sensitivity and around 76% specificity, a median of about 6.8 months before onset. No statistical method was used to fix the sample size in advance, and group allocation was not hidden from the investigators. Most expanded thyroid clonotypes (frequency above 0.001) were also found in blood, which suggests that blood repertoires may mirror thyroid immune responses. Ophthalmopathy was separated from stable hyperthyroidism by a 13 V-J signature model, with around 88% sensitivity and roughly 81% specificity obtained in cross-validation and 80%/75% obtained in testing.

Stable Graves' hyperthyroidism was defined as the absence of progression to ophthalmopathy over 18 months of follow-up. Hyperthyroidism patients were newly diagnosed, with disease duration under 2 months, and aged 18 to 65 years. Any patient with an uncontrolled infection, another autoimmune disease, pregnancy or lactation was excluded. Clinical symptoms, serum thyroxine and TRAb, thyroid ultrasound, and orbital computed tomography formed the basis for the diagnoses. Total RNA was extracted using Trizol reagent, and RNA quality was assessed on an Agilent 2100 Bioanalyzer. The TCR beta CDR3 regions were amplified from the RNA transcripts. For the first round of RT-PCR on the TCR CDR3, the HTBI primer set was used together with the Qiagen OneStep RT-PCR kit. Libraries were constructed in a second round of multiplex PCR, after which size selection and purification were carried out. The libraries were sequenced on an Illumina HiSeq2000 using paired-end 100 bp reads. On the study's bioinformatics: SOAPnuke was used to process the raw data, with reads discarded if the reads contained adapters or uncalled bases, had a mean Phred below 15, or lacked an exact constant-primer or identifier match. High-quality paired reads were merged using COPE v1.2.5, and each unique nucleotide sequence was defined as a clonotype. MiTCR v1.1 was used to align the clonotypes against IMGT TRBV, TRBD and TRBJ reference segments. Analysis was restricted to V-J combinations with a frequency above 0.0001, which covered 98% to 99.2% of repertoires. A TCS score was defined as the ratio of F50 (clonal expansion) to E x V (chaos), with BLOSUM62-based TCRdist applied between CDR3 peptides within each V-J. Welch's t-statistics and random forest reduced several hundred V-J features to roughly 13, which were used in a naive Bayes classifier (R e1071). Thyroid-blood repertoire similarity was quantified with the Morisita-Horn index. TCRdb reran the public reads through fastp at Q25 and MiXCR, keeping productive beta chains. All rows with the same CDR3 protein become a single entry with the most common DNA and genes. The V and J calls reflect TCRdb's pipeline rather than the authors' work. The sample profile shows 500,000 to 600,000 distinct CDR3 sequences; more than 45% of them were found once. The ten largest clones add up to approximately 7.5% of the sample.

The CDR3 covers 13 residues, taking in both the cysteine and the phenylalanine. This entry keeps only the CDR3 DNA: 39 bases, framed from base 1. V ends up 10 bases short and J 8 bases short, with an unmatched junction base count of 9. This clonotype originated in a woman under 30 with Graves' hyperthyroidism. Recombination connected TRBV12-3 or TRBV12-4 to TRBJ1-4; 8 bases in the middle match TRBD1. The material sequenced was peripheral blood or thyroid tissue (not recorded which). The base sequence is TGTGCCACACAACAGGGGGTTCAGGAAAAACTGTTTTTT. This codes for CATQQGVQEKLFF.